The rows below give T cell receptor beta chains drawn from one sample of a study of memory CD4+ T cells and cytomegalovirus serostatus. TCRdb keeps only in-frame clones here, not all; method: immunoSEQ multiplex PCR. The data contain about 82,000 clones, less than 90% of them seen just once; the ten biggest clones take up roughly 0.8%. The sequenced material came from memory CD4+ T cells from blood. These receptors originate from an adult in good health and CMV-seronegative. The CDR3 runs from the conserved cysteine through the conserved F or W. The D gene is left open where the match is weak. A clone size is listed for some rows: how often the clone was seen (once, few, many), or a class if it is expanded.

TRBV4-2	.	many	15	TRBJ1-4	CASSQDLLVGEKLFF	TGTGCCAGCAGCCAAGATCTCCTGGTAGGGGAAAAACTGTTTTTT
TRBV5-1	.	.	16	TRBJ2-2	CASSLDSGSNTGELFF	TGCGCCAGCAGCTTGGATTCTGGTTCGAACACCGGGGAGCTGTTTTTT
TRBV28	.	few	15	TRBJ2-7	CASSPPLDNSYEQYF	TGTGCCAGCAGCCCCCCCCTAGATAACTCCTACGAGCAGTACTTC
TRBV11-2	.	.	14	TRBJ2-5	CASSPGGRQETQYF	TGTGCCAGCAGCCCGGGGGGCCGGCAAGAGACCCAGTACTTC
TRBV10-3	TRBD2	.	14	TRBJ2-7	CASRTSGGSYEQYF	TGTGCCAGCCGCACTAGCGGGGGATCCTACGAGCAGTACTTC
TRBV5-4	.	.	13	TRBJ1-4	CASRGATNEKLFF	TGTGCCAGCAGGGGAGCAACTAATGAAAAACTGTTTTTT
TRBV4-2	TRBD2	.	15	TRBJ2-7	CASSQPSGVTYEQYF	TGTGCCAGCAGCCAACCGAGCGGGGTAACCTACGAGCAGTACTTC
TRBV29-1	.	.	12	TRBJ2-1	CSVDGGYNEQFF	TGCAGCGTTGACGGGGGCTACAATGAGCAGTTCTTC
TRBV4-3	.	once	16	TRBJ1-2	CASSHRGRDSNYGYTF	TGCGCCAGCAGCCACCGAGGCAGAGACTCTAACTATGGCTACACCTTC
TRBV7-3	TRBD2	.	17	TRBJ2-5	CASSLSGLAGGSETQYF	TGTGCCAGCAGCTTATCGGGACTAGCGGGGGGCTCGGAGACCCAGTACTTC
TRBV7-2	.	.	15	TRBJ2-7	CASSLAGGTPYEQYF	TGTGCCAGCAGCTTAGCGGGGGGGACACCCTACGAGCAGTACTTC
TRBV7-3	TRBD1	few	15	TRBJ1-1	CASSGGTGGNTEAFF	TGTGCCAGCAGCGGGGGGACAGGGGGCAACACTGAAGCTTTCTTT
TRBV5-8	.	.	13	TRBJ2-6	CASSLAPANVLTF	TGTGCCAGCAGCTTGGCCCCTGCCAACGTCCTGACTTTC
TRBV29-1	TRBD1	.	13	TRBJ1-5	CSGGQGRNQPQHF	TGCAGCGGAGGACAGGGGCGCAATCAGCCCCAGCATTTT
TRBV27	.	.	14	TRBJ1-1	CASSLTGWRTEAFF	TGTGCCAGCAGTTTAACAGGGTGGCGGACTGAAGCTTTCTTT
TRBV5-1	.	.	13	TRBJ2-7	CASSLSGTYEQYF	TGCGCCAGCAGCTTGTCGGGTACCTACGAGCAGTACTTC
TRBV6-5	TRBD1	.	13	TRBJ2-7	CASSYGDSYEQYF	TGTGCCAGCAGTTACGGGGACAGTTACGAGCAGTACTTC
TRBV2	.	.	16	TRBJ1-5	CASRGFQGRGNQPQHF	TGTGCCAGCAGAGGGTTCCAAGGGCGCGGCAATCAGCCCCAGCATTTT
TRBV6-1	TRBD2	.	12	TRBJ2-2	CASSGEGGELFF	TGTGCCAGCAGCGGGGAGGGCGGGGAGCTGTTTTTT
TRBV19	.	few	14	TRBJ1-4	CASTTGSYNEKLFF	TGTGCCAGTACAACAGGTTCCTATAATGAAAAACTGTTTTTT
TRBV30	.	.	14	TRBJ2-5	CAWSWENIQETQYF	TGTGCCTGGAGCTGGGAGAACATCCAAGAGACCCAGTACTTC
TRBV10-1	.	many	12	TRBJ1-1	CASSESVTGAFF	TGCGCCAGCAGTGAGTCCGTAACGGGGGCTTTCTTT
TRBV19	TRBD1	.	14	TRBJ2-7	CASSAGRTGLEQYF	TGTGCCAGTAGTGCGGGGCGGACAGGGTTAGAGCAGTACTTC
TRBV7-2	.	.	14	TRBJ1-2	CASSPPPLDYGYTF	TGTGCCAGCAGCCCCCCCCCATTGGACTATGGCTACACCTTC
TRBV30	.	.	14	TRBJ1-2	CAWSSNHLSYGYTF	TGTGCCTGGAGTAGCAACCACCTAAGCTATGGCTACACCTTC
TRBV2	.	.	12	TRBJ2-7	CAGRRAGYEQYF	TGTGCCGGACGGCGGGCAGGGTACGAGCAGTACTTC